Presented here are 17 T cell receptor beta chains from one specimen sequenced in a study of blood T cell repertoires in COVID-19. TCRdb keeps only in-frame clones here, not all; method: immunoSEQ multiplex PCR. The sample records 150,000 to 180,000 clones, around 84% being singletons. The sequenced sample consisted of peripheral blood. Receptors originate from a man aged 80 or over with acute or convalescent COVID-19.

The V gene is TRBV4-3, the J gene TRBJ1-2; D is possibly TRBD1 (6 bases). V lost 6 bases and J lost 4, with 18 bases in between. Germline lookup yields CDR1 LGHNA and CDR2 YSLEER. This CDR3 contains 15 residues. CDR3 sequence reads: CASSQTGSQGYGYTF. The CDR3 region has the DNA TGCGCCAGCAGTCAAACAGGGAGCCAAGGCTATGGCTACACCTTC.

This CDR3 reads CASSPLQGAGGNTIYF. The CDR3 coding sequence is TGTGCCAGCAGTCCCCTTCAGGGGGCGGGTGGAAACACCATATATTTT. The chain employs TRBV28 and TRBJ1-3; 8 nucleotides align to TRBD1. Losses at the gene ends were 5 bases for V and 3 bases for J; bases not matched to a gene: 9. This CDR3 is 16 amino acids long. CDR1 is MDHEN and CDR2 is SYDVKM in the germline V gene.

The chain carries TRBV28 and TRBJ2-3; possibly TRBD1 for D (5 bases). V lost 2 bases and J lost 3, with 12 bases in between. The germline CDR1 and CDR2 sequences are MDHEN and SYDVKM. The CDR3 runs to 15 residues. The CDR3 bases are TGTGCCAGCAGTTTACGGCAGGGTAGAACAGATACGCAGTATTTT. Translation: CASSLRQGRTDTQYF.

This chain uses TRBV11-2 with TRBJ1-1; D is possibly TRBD1 (5 bases). The CDR3 runs 13 residues. The germline gives CDR1 SGHAT, CDR2 FQNNGV. V was clipped by 3 bases and J by 7 bases, with 12 bases between them. CDR3 nucleotide sequence: TGTGCCAGCAGCTTCCAGGGTCCTGGTGAAGCTTTCTTT. Its translation is CASSFQGPGEAFF.

The chain has TRBV25-1 and TRBJ2-7, with D maybe TRBD2 (5 bases). Germline V gives CDR1 MGHDK, CDR2 SYGVNS. The germline V and J ends were trimmed by 3 bases and 3 bases, with 6 bases remaining between them. This CDR3 comprises 12 residues. CDR3 nucleotide sequence: TGTGCCAGCAGTGACGGGAACTACGAGCAGTACGTC. Translation gives CASSDGNYEQYV.

This rearrangement joins TRBV4-3 to TRBJ2-3; weak D call: TRBD2 (6 bases). This CDR3 is 13 amino acids long. CDR1 and CDR2 (germline): LGHNA, YSLEER. V was cut by 4 bases and J by 6 bases, with 11 bases left in between. The CDR3 DNA sequence: TGCGCCAGCAGCCGCGGGACTTCTGATACGCAGTATTTT. Translation gives CASSRGTSDTQYF.

The V and J genes are TRBV6-6 and TRBJ1-5; D is perhaps TRBD1 (5 bases). Germline V lookup: CDR1 MNHNY, CDR2 SVGAGI (reference sequence). V was shortened by 5 bases and J by 4 bases, with 9 bases between the two germline ends. This CDR3 is 13 amino acids long. The CDR3 reads CASSLQGNQPQHF. In DNA form, the CDR3 reads TGTGCCAGCAGTCTCCAGGGAAATCAGCCCCAGCATTTT.

This chain uses TRBV28 with TRBJ1-4, with D possibly matching TRBD1 (5 bases). The V gene lost 1 base and the J gene lost 7 bases, with 16 bases spanning the gap. Germline CDR1 and CDR2: MDHEN and SYDVKM. CDR3 length equals 16 residues. CDR3: CASSLYVQASVEKLFF. CDR3 DNA sequence: TGTGCCAGCAGTTTATACGTACAGGCCTCCGTTGAAAAACTGTTTTTT. The whole variable domain, remainder taken from reference TRBV28 and TRBJ1-4, is DVKVTQSSRYLVKRTGEKVFLECVQDMDHENMFWYRQDPGLGLRLIYFSYDVKMKEKGDIPEGYSVSREKKERFSLILESASTNQTSMYLCASSLYVQASVEKLFFGSGTQLSVL.

This clone has more than one count but fewer than ten. V is TRBV6-4 and J is TRBJ1-2, with no clear D. The V end was cut by 5 bases, the J end by 3 bases, with 13 bases between. This CDR3 has 14 residues. Germline V gene lookup returns CDR1 MRHNA and CDR2 SNTAGT. Here the CDR3 reads CASSPGGYDYGYTF. DNA for the CDR3: TGTGCCAGCAGTCCGGGCGGGTACGACTATGGCTACACCTTC.

The chain joins TRBV7-3 to TRBJ1-2, with D possibly TRBD1 on 6 matching bases. V lost 0 bases and J lost 8, with 10 bases in between. Per the germline V gene, CDR1 is SGHTA and CDR2 is FQGTGA. The CDR3 contains 13 residues. The CDR3 reads CASSLTLGTGYTF. The CDR3 DNA reads as TGTGCCAGCAGCTTAACGTTAGGGACAGGCTACACCTTC.

The chain links TRBV7-3 to TRBJ2-7; a possible D gene is TRBD2 (7 bases). The V gene's germline CDR1 is SGHTA and CDR2 FQGTGA. Trimming shortened V by 5 bases and J by 4 bases, and 18 bases separated the two germline ends. The CDR3 sequence is 15 residues long. For the CDR3, the DNA is TGTGCCAGCAGCGCTCGGGGGGCCGCAGGGTACGAGCAGTACTTC. Residues: CASSARGAAGYEQYF.

This clone appeared once. The rearrangement joins TRBV15 to TRBJ1-1; 8 nucleotides match TRBD1. The CDR3 consists of 15 residues. The V gene's germline CDR1 is LNHNV and CDR2 YYDKDF (reference sequence). With 4 bases clipped from V and 0 bases from J, the junction kept 4 bases outside the gene matches. Written as DNA, the CDR3 is TGTGCCACCAGCACATACAGGGGGTTGAACACTGAAGCTTTCTTT. It is translated as CATSTYRGLNTEAFF.

The chain has TRBV28 and TRBJ1-1; no reliable D call. The germline gives CDR1 MDHEN, CDR2 SYDVKM. Trimming cost V 6 bases and J 0 bases, with 11 bases left between them. The CDR3 sequence is 14 residues long. The CDR3 region has the DNA TGTGCCAGCAGAAGCCCAGGAATGAACACTGAAGCTTTCTTT. Translated, it gives CASRSPGMNTEAFF.

The rearrangement joins TRBV5-5 to TRBJ2-7, with 7 nucleotides matching TRBD2. With V trimmed by 1 base and J by 2 bases, 6 bases remained unmatched. CDR3 length: 15 amino acids. Germline V gives CDR1 SGHKS, CDR2 YYEKEE (reference sequence). CDR3 sequence: CASSLQAGVTYEQYV. As DNA, the CDR3 is TGTGCCAGCAGCTTGCAGGCGGGGGTTACCTACGAGCAGTACGTC.

The rearrangement uses TRBV5-4 and TRBJ2-5; TRBD1 aligns across 7 bases. This CDR3 comprises 15 residues. With V trimmed by 4 bases and J by 1 base, 7 bases remained unmatched. Germline V CDR1 and CDR2: SGHNT, YYREEE (reference sequence). The chain's CDR3 is CASSPSGQLQETQYF. CDR3 sequence (DNA): TGTGCCAGCAGCCCCTCGGGACAGCTCCAAGAGACCCAGTACTTC.

This sequence joins TRBV6-5 and TRBJ2-5; no firm D call. Per the germline V gene, CDR1 is MNHEY and CDR2 is SVGAGI. Trimming shortened V by 5 bases and J by 6 bases, and 4 bases separated the two germline ends. The length of the CDR3 is 10 residues. The CDR3, as DNA: TGTGCCAGCAGTACAAAGACCCAGTACTTC. Encoded protein: CASSTKTQYF.

The rearrangement uses TRBV3-1 (or the pseudogene TRBV3-2) and TRBJ1-2; D perhaps matches TRBD1 (5 bases). The V end lost 3 bases, the J end lost 6 bases, and 11 bases lay between the germline ends. Germline lookup yields CDR1 LGHDT and CDR2 YNNKEL (reference sequence). The CDR3 loop spans 13 amino acids. As DNA, the CDR3 is TGTGCCAGCAGCCAGGCGGGGGTCCATGGCTACACCTTC. It translates to CASSQAGVHGYTF.